This entry lists 12 T cell receptor beta chains sequenced from one sample in a study of blood T cells in healthy people across ages (dated by TCRdb to about 2015). Receptors were amplified or captured by 5' RACE. The data were produced on an Illumina HiSeq 2500. A second PCR of about 6 to 11 cycles was performed with a sample-barcoded 5' primer and a J-beta primer mix. In-frame beta chains were kept once TCRdb had trimmed the public reads at Q25 with fastp and called clones with MiXCR. Each entry is one CDR3 protein sequence, shown with its most common DNA and genes. The sample data list 1.4 million to 1.5 million distinct CDR3 sequences, and 40% to 50% of these were observed just once. The ten largest clones add up to 7.9% of the sample. Material: blood. Receptors originate from a woman aged 18 to 35 in good health.

This clonotype was recorded a few times. The CDR3 DNA reads TGTGCCAGCGCAGGGGGCAACTATGGCTACACCTTC. Its protein is CASAGGNYGYTF. The chain links TRBV12-3 or TRBV12-4 to TRBJ1-2, with TRBD1 matching over 8 bases. The CDR3 is 12 amino acids. The V and J ends lost 8 bases and 2 bases, in that order; junction bases with no gene match: 1.

The J gene is TRBJ1-2, the V gene TRBV20-1; no firm D call. Deletions cut 0 bases from V and 6 bases from J, with 23 bases between. The germline gives CDR1 DFQATT, CDR2 SNEGSKA (reference sequence). The CDR3 extends over 17 amino acids. As DNA, the CDR3 is TGCAGTGCTAGAGAGCGGGCCTACGACGCAAAGAAAAATGGCTACACCTTC. Protein: CSARERAYDAKKNGYTF.

This clonotype was found once. The chain joins TRBV12-3 or TRBV12-4 to TRBJ1-5, with 10 bases fitting TRBD1. The CDR3 runs 17 residues. Germline trimming cut 6 bases from V and 7 bases from J; bases unmatched to any gene: 15. The CDR3 protein is CASSRVGTGAAGQPQHF. The CDR3 region has the DNA TGTGCCAGCAGCCGAGTGGGGACAGGGGCCGCTGGGCAGCCCCAGCATTTT.

The V gene is TRBV10-3, the J gene TRBJ1-4; a weak D match, TRBD1 (5 bases). This CDR3 spans 13 amino acids. V lost 11 bases to trimming and J lost 4 bases, with 14 bases between them. Germline V gene lookup returns CDR1 ENHRY and CDR2 SYGVKD. CDR3 sequence (DNA): TGTGCCTCCCGGGGGGAGAATAATGAAAAACTGTTTTTT. Amino acids: CASRGENNEKLFF.

The chain carries TRBV6-5 and TRBJ2-5; 8 nucleotides align to TRBD1. The V gene's germline CDR1 is MNHEY and CDR2 SVGAGI. Trimming removed 6 bases from V and 11 bases from J; junction bases left unmatched: 14. This CDR3 region has 14 residues. CDR3: CASRLTTGESEQYF. CDR3 coding DNA: TGTGCCAGCAGACTCACGACAGGGGAGAGTGAGCAGTACTTC.

The chain is built from TRBV21-1 and TRBJ2-1; the table's TRBD1 call for D was not verified on the DNA. TRBV21-1 is a documented pseudogene. The CDR3 extends over 14 amino acids. CDR3 nucleotide sequence: TGTGCCAGCAGCAAGCAGGGCAGGGGGAATGAGCAGTTCTTC. Residues: CASSKQGRGNEQFF.

The chain carries TRBV6-6 and TRBJ2-1; 9 positions match TRBD2. Per germline, CDR1 MNHNY and CDR2 SVGAGI (reference sequence). The CDR3 length is 13 residues. J lost 7 bases, V lost 5 bases, and 3 bases had no gene match. The CDR3 region is CASSPSGMNEQFF. For the CDR3, the DNA is TGTGCCAGCAGTCCTAGCGGGATGAATGAGCAGTTCTTC.

The rearrangement uses TRBV12-3 or TRBV12-4 and TRBJ1-1, with D tentatively TRBD1 (5 bases). This CDR3 comprises 12 residues. Trimming pared 5 bases from V and 1 base from J, leaving 5 bases between. CDR3: CASSGANTEAFF. The CDR3 bases are TGTGCCAGCAGTGGGGCGAACACTGAAGCTTTCTTT.

The chain carries TRBV21-1 and TRBJ2-1. TRBV21-1 is flagged as a pseudogene. The CDR3 spans 15 residues. The CDR3 spells CASSRAGETYNEQFF. In DNA, the CDR3 is TGTGCCAGCAGCAGAGCGGGAGAAACCTACAATGAGCAGTTCTTC.

CDR3 sequence reads: CASKGQGFYEQYF. CDR3 sequence (DNA): TGTGCCAGTAAGGGACAGGGATTCTACGAGCAGTACTTC. This chain connects TRBV19 to TRBJ2-7, with 9 bases lining up with TRBD1. In germline, CDR1 is LNHDA, CDR2 SQIVND (reference sequence). Trimming at V came to 7 bases and at J to 3 bases, leaving 4 bases not matched to a gene. This CDR3 comprises 13 residues. Variable domain in full (rest from reference TRBV19 and TRBJ2-7): DGGITQSPKYLFRKEGQNVTLSCEQNLNHDAMYWYRQDPGQGLRLIYYSQIVNDFQKGDIAEGYSVSREKKESFPLTVTSAQKNPTAFYLCASKGQGFYEQYFGPGTRLTVT.

The chain uses TRBV12-3 or TRBV12-4 and TRBJ2-5; maybe TRBD2 (6 bases). Trimming took off 4 bases at V and 4 bases at J, with 19 bases between the two ends. This CDR3 comprises 16 residues. The DNA for the CDR3 is TGTGCCAGCAGTTCAGCGGGCCGTACGGGGTCAGAGACCCAGTACTTC. It codes for CASSSAGRTGSETQYF.

The rearrangement links TRBV3-1 to TRBJ2-7; D is unclear. Germline V gives CDR1 LGHDT, CDR2 YNNKEL (reference sequence). The CDR3 covers 15 residues. Between the trimmed V and J ends, which lost 1 base and 2 bases, there was a span of 12 bases. The CDR3 is CASSQVYGGTYEQYF. CDR3 nucleotide sequence: TGTGCCAGCAGCCAAGTTTATGGCGGTACCTACGAGCAGTACTTC.